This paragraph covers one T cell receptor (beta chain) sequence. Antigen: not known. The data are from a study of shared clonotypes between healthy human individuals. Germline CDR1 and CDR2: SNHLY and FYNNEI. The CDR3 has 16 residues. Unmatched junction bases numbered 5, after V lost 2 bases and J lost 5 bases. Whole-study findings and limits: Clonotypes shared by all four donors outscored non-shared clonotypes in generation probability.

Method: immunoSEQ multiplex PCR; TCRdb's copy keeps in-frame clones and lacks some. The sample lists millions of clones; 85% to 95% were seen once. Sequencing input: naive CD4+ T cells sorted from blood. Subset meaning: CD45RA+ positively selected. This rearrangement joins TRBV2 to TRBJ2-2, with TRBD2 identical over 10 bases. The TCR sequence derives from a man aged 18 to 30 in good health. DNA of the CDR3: TGTGCCAGCAGTGAAACAGCGGGAGGGGGAACCGGGGAGCTGTTTTTT. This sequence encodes CASSETAGGGTGELFF.